Below are 2 T cell receptor beta chains sequenced from a single sample in a study of shared clonotypes between healthy human individuals. Method: immunoSEQ multiplex PCR; TCRdb's copy keeps in-frame clones and lacks some. The table has 730,000 or so clones, 72% seen once; the top ten hold approximately 2%. The sequencing input was memory CD4+ T cells sorted from blood. Described subset: CD45RA-negative fraction. The origin of the receptors is a woman in her twenties or thirties in good health.

V usage is TRBV19 and J usage is TRBJ1-4; a weak D match, TRBD1 (6 bases). This CDR3 comprises 16 residues. The V end was cut by 6 bases, the J end by 8 bases, with 22 bases between. Germline values: CDR1 LNHDA, CDR2 SQIVND (reference sequence). CDR3 DNA sequence: TGTGCCAGTAGGGAGGGGCAGGGGTCGATCGGAGAAAAACTGTTTTTT. Protein sequence: CASREGQGSIGEKLFF.

The chain uses TRBV4-1 and TRBJ1-6; D gene unclear. Germline loops: CDR1 MGHRA, CDR2 YSYEKL. Trimming cost V 0 bases and J 6 bases, with 6 bases left between them. This CDR3 is 14 amino acids long. The CDR3 region has the DNA TGCGCCAGCAGCCAAGATCGGGGTAATTCACCCCTCCACTTT. As protein: CASSQDRGNSPLHF.